The rows below give T cell receptor beta chains drawn from one sample of a study of T cell responses to AZD1222 COVID-19 vaccine. Assay used: immunoSEQ multiplex PCR; TCRdb lists only in-frame clones, some missing. The data contain around 100,000 clones, 92% of them singletons. The sequencing here drew on peripheral blood, taken on day 0 of AZD1222 vaccination. The receptors originated from an adult in good health. Each CDR3 is given with its conserved first and last residue. A D gene is named only where the DNA matches it firmly. Rows may omit the clone size; those that give it use once, few, many or a size class.

>TRBV6-5|TRBJ1-2|-|TRBD1
CASRPGTGDSYGYTF
>TRBV18|TRBJ1-1|-|-
CASSPQGNTEAFF
>TRBV5-1|TRBJ1-1|once|-
CASRPGGEVTEAFF
>TRBV7-9|TRBJ2-3|-|TRBD1
CASRWDRRTDTQYF
>TRBV29-1|TRBJ1-1|-|-
CSGKRGGRDTEAFF
>TRBV19|TRBJ1-1|-|TRBD1
CASSINRGVTEAFF
>TRBV7-2|TRBJ2-5|-|TRBD2
CASSLTGTRRETQYF
>TRBV4-1|TRBJ1-3|-|TRBD1
CASSPPRKTGQHSGNTIYF
>TRBV2|TRBJ2-2|-|-
CASEDATGELFF
>TRBV7-8|TRBJ2-2|-|-
CASSQGQRDTGELFF
>TRBV5-1|TRBJ1-1|-|-
CASSLGFRAFF
>TRBV7-9|TRBJ2-7|-|TRBD2
CASSLKLGETSGSYEQYF
>TRBV5-1|TRBJ1-1|-|TRBD1
CASRARGSGPTEAFF